A single TCR beta chain is shown here with its context. This receptor's antigen is unknown. Per-base quality was not reported, and no clone a single base away is much larger than it. The donors belonged to the validation cohort of about 110 subjects, which was separate from the roughly 700-subject first cohort. The library was made by the immunoSEQ multiplex PCR assay. In the authors' own workflow: To diagnose cytomegalovirus status from the catalog of TCR beta chain sequences, a statistical classification framework was built. TCRdb's version of the immuneACCESS table is confined to in-frame rearrangements and falls short of the full clone set. An unresolved V gene accounts for under half of the shortfall where checked; the remainder is of unknown origin. The DNA was the basis for D and trimming; V, J and clone size are from that table. Counted in this sample were more than 110,000 clones; roughly 81% of them appeared once. The ten largest account for about 1.5% of the sample.

From cysteine to phenylalanine, the CDR3 is 13 amino acids long. The retained sequence is limited to the CDR3, 39 bases, with the frame set at the first base. V gives up 2 bases and J gives up 6 bases, and the segment between their germline ends measures 8 bases. The germline V gene gives CDR1 as LGHNA and CDR2 as YSLEER. The data are from a study of cytomegalovirus exposure and HLA in healthy donors (dated by TCRdb to 2016 to 2017). Notes on the research overall: A later analysis indicated that the 95 to 150 validation repertoires were generated on the platform also employed for the 720 or so repertoires of the first cohort. The study was designed to test whether signatures of past pathogen exposure could be identified by cataloging public T cell receptors. In addition to the first cohort of 666 subjects, a separate validation cohort of under 150 different subjects was used. To predict cytomegalovirus infection status, the study combined high-throughput TCR immunosequencing, statistical association of individual TCRs with disease status, and machine learning.

Overall study results and their limits: Most TCR sequences were observed very rarely across donors, whereas some public TCRs were present in many individuals. A later analysis had no HLA typing for the validation cohort, so co-occurrence there was scored across all 130 or so repertoires. In a later analysis, TCRs clustered in the first cohort were found to also tend to co-occur in the 130 or so validation repertoires, with over 90% of cluster scores above 0. The study listed 150 to 200 TCR beta chains as associated with cytomegalovirus. In vitro tests confirmed that a few of the cytomegalovirus-associated TCR beta chains recognize cytomegalovirus antigens. In both the original and validation cohorts, the classifier was reported to diagnose cytomegalovirus status with high specificity and sensitivity. According to the authors, the approach could potentially be generalized to other disease states and immunological phenotypes.

The origin of this receptor is a woman in her 30s in good health and CMV-seronegative. Sequenced sample: PBMCs. The V gene is TRBV4-3 and the J gene is TRBJ1-5; the best D guess is TRBD1, with 5 bases matching. This receptor carries the CDR3 CASSQSRVQPQHF. Read as DNA, the sequence is TGCGCCAGCAGCCAAAGCAGGGTTCAGCCCCAGCATTTT.